The 16 T cell receptor beta chains in this list originate from one sample, sequenced in a study of shared clonotypes between healthy human individuals. Using immunoSEQ multiplex PCR, the repertoire was profiled, and TCRdb retains in-frame clones only, with some absent. The sample shows approximately 1.5 million clones, roughly 98.5% of them seen only once. Source material: naive CD4+ T cells sorted from blood. Stated subset: CD45RA+ positively selected. All receptors derive from a man aged 30 to 39 in good health.

This chain joins TRBV6-4 and TRBJ1-3; unclear D gene. This CDR3 region has 15 residues. V lost 8 bases and J 4 bases, leaving 18 bases between the germline ends. Germline V lookup: CDR1 MRHNA, CDR2 SNTAGT. Here the CDR3 reads CASPAGTKVGNTIYF. DNA for the CDR3: TGTGCCAGCCCCGCGGGCACCAAAGTCGGAAACACCATATATTTT.

For this clone: In the same sample, other DNA sequences code for this CDR3. The chain employs TRBV18 and TRBJ2-7, with D uncertain. This CDR3 region has 13 residues. Germline V gene lookup returns CDR1 KGHSH and CDR2 LQKENI. The V end was cut by 2 bases, the J end by 7 bases, with 12 bases between. In DNA form, the CDR3 reads TGTGCCAGCTCACCATTGGGGTTTGGAGAGCAGTACTTC. It specifies CASSPLGFGEQYF.

V is TRBV15 and J is TRBJ2-7; 7 bases map to TRBD1. V dropped 3 bases and J dropped 3; count of bases not matched to a gene: 11. Looked up from germline, CDR1 is LNHNV and CDR2 is YYDKDF (reference sequence). This CDR3 has 16 amino acids. CDR3 sequence reads: CATSSPDRGPIYEQYF. The CDR3 DNA is TGTGCCACCAGCAGTCCCGATAGGGGGCCAATCTACGAGCAGTACTTC.

To note about this clone: The sample has other DNA sequences that encode this CDR3 too. The CDR3 spells CASSPQGTGELFF. CDR3 nucleotides: TGTGCCAGCTCACCACAAGGGACCGGGGAGCTGTTTTTT. The chain uses TRBV18 and TRBJ2-2; D not resolved. CDR1 KGHSH and CDR2 LQKENI come from the germline V gene. This CDR3 is 13 amino acids long. V lost 1 base and J 5 bases, leaving 5 bases between the germline ends. Full variable domain (missing parts from reference TRBV18 and TRBJ2-2): NAGVMQNPRHLVRRRGQEARLRCSPMKGHSHVYWYRQLPEEGLKFMVYLQKENIIDESGMPKERFSAEFPKEGPSILRIQQVVRGDSAAYFCASSPQGTGELFFGEGSRLTVL.

The rearrangement links TRBV30 to TRBJ2-6, with D perhaps TRBD1 or TRBD2 (7 bases each). CDR1 GTSNPN and CDR2 SVGIG come from the germline V gene (reference sequence). The CDR3 is 14 amino acids. Trimming cost V 2 bases and J 9 bases, with 14 bases left between them. CDR3 in amino acids: CAWSSDREGNVLTF. The CDR3 coding sequence is TGTGCCTGGAGTTCTGACAGGGAGGGCAACGTCCTGACTTTC.

The V gene is TRBV7-2, the J gene TRBJ2-7; D might be TRBD1 or TRBD2, each matching 5 bases. Trimming left V 2 bases short and J 4 bases short, with 15 bases between. The CDR3 length is 15 residues. Germline V gene sequence: CDR1 SGHTA, CDR2 FQGNSA. The CDR3 region is CASSLTEGPGYEQYF. CDR3 DNA sequence: TGTGCCAGCAGCTTAACTGAGGGGCCCGGTTACGAGCAGTACTTC.

CDR3 DNA sequence: TGTGCCAGCAGCTTAGGGACAGCGGTGCTAGCGAATACAGATACGCAGTATTTT. Its translation: CASSLGTAVLANTDTQYF. The chain joins TRBV7-8 to TRBJ2-3, with D perhaps given as TRBD1 or TRBD2 (6 bases each). Per germline, CDR1 SGHVS and CDR2 FQNEAQ. Trimming removed 1 base at V and 3 bases at J, with 20 bases between. The CDR3 is 18 amino acids.

The chain carries TRBV7-2 and TRBJ1-5, with 7 bases matching TRBD1. This CDR3 region has 14 residues. Per germline, CDR1 SGHTA and CDR2 FQGNSA. Trimming at V came to 7 bases and at J to 1 base, leaving 4 bases not matched to a gene. The CDR3 loop is CASNTGVSNQPQHF. As DNA, the CDR3 is TGTGCCAGCAACACAGGGGTGAGCAATCAGCCCCAGCATTTT.

In this sample, this clone turned up once. The chain uses TRBV11-3 and TRBJ2-1, with D perhaps assigned TRBD1 or TRBD2 (6 bases each). CDR1 and CDR2 from the germline V gene are SGHNT and YENEEA. The CDR3 spans 12 residues. Trimming took 10 bases from V and 8 from J, leaving 15 bases between them. DNA of the CDR3: TGTGCCAACCTACAGGGAGGTCATGAGCAGTTCTTC. This codes for CANLQGGHEQFF. The whole variable domain, remainder taken from reference TRBV11-3 and TRBJ2-1, is EAGVVQSPRYKIIEKKQPVAFWCNPISGHNTLYWYLQNLGQGPELLIRYENEEAVDDSQLPKDRFSAERLKGVDSTLKIQPAELGDSAVYLCANLQGGHEQFFGPGTRLTVL.

V usage is TRBV20-1 and J usage is TRBJ2-7; D gene uncertain. The CDR3 is 11 amino acids. V lost 8 bases, J lost 0 bases, and 8 bases lay in between. Germline CDR1 reads DFQATT; CDR2 reads SNEGSKA (reference sequence). The CDR3 region has the DNA TGCAGTACGTATAGCTCCTACGAGCAGTACTTC. Its protein is CSTYSSYEQYF.

The CDR3 sequence is CASCWGGDTGELFF. For the CDR3, the DNA is TGTGCCAGCTGCTGGGGGGGAGACACCGGGGAGCTGTTTTTT. The rearrangement uses TRBV28 and TRBJ2-2, with 7 positions matching TRBD2. Unmatched junction bases numbered 6, after V lost 8 bases and J lost 3 bases. The germline V gene has CDR1 MDHEN and CDR2 SYDVKM. CDR3 size: 14 residues.

The rearrangement links TRBV4-1 to TRBJ2-5; no definite D call. V was shortened by 1 base and J by 5 bases, with 8 bases between the two germline ends. Germline V gives CDR1 MGHRA, CDR2 YSYEKL. CDR3 length: 13 amino acids. CDR3 sequence: CASSQVSVETQYF. CDR3 sequence (DNA): TGCGCCAGCAGCCAAGTATCTGTGGAGACCCAGTACTTC.

V gene TRBV18 combines with J gene TRBJ2-2; D is unclear. The CDR3 contains 13 residues. CDR1 is KGHSH, CDR2 LQKENI, per germline. V lost 1 base, J lost 7 bases, and 7 bases lay in between. The CDR3 spells CASSPRLFGELFF. CDR3 in DNA: TGTGCCAGCTCACCACGTCTTTTCGGGGAGCTGTTTTTT.

This sequence joins TRBV9 and TRBJ2-7; D remains ambiguous. CDR3 length: 15 amino acids. With 4 bases removed from V and 2 bases from J, the gap between germline ends came to 16 bases. Germline V gene data show CDR1 as SGDLS and CDR2 as YYNGEE. CDR3 sequence reads: CASSPRRSHPYEQYF. CDR3 sequence (DNA): TGTGCCAGCAGCCCCCGCAGATCTCACCCCTACGAGCAGTACTTC.

This clone was found once. The rearrangement uses TRBV5-6 and TRBJ2-7; D may be TRBD1 (5 bases). Germline V gene data show CDR1 as SGHDT and CDR2 as YYEEEE. The CDR3 loop spans 14 amino acids. Trimming pared 2 bases from V and 0 bases from J, leaving 9 bases between. The CDR3: CASSFGAVSYEQYF. CDR3 DNA: TGTGCCAGCAGCTTTGGGGCGGTCTCCTACGAGCAGTACTTC. The variable domain in full, with the rest retrieved from reference TRBV5-6 and TRBJ2-7, is DAGVTQSPTHLIKTRGQQVTLRCSPKSGHDTVSWYQQALGQGPQFIFQYYEEEERQRGNFPDRFSGHQFPNYSSELNVNALLLGDSALYLCASSFGAVSYEQYFGPGTRLTVT.

The J gene is TRBJ1-2, the V gene TRBV2; a weak D match, TRBD1 (6 bases). CDR3 length: 15 residues. Trimming stripped 3 bases from V and 4 bases from J, with 15 bases between. Germline V gene data show CDR1 as SNHLY and CDR2 as FYNNEI. Here the CDR3 reads CASSEVAGVRYGYTF. The CDR3 DNA sequence: TGTGCCAGCAGTGAGGTGGCAGGGGTACGCTATGGCTACACCTTC.